The entry that follows covers one T cell receptor (beta chain) sequence. Antigen specificity is unknown. The sample originates from a study of identifying expanded T cells in peripheral blood. Study outcomes and limitations: Variance in clone template counts between roughly 2-week samples significantly increased with total template count across all healthy donors.

During the collection period, no donor immune events like infections were recorded. Trimming removed 4 bases at V and 6 bases at J, with 6 bases between. The CDR3 length is 11 residues. Germline V gene lookup returns CDR1 MGHDK and CDR2 SYGVNS. Data came from immunoSEQ multiplex PCR; TCRdb stores just in-frame clones and leaves some out. Of around 94,000 clones listed, more than 70% are singletons. The source is a person aged 18-69 years in good health. V usage is TRBV25-1 and J usage is TRBJ1-2; D is uncertain. The sequenced material came from blood. As DNA, the CDR3 is TGTGCCAGCAGTGCGCCCAATGGCTACACCTTC. This translates into CASSAPNGYTF.